What follows are 22 T cell receptor beta chains derived from one specimen sequenced in a study of T cells in Graves' hyperthyroidism and ophthalmopathy. It was RNA transcripts that yielded the amplified TCR beta CDR3 regions. Using the HTBI primer set, a first-round RT-PCR was run on the TCR CDR3. TCRdb reprocessed the multiplex PCR reads with MiXCR, giving one entry per CDR3 protein. The sample contains approximately 350,000 distinct CDR3 sequences, 13% to 15% of which appear only once. Sequences were obtained from blood. The receptors were sampled from a woman in her sixties with Graves' ophthalmopathy.

This chain links TRBV12-5 with TRBJ2-2; D assignment may be TRBD1 or TRBD2 (6 bases each). The V end lost 5 bases, the J end lost 4 bases, and 17 bases lay between the germline ends. This CDR3 region has 16 residues. Germline loops: CDR1 LGHNT, CDR2 FRNRAP. The CDR3 is CASGQTGGLGTGELFF. DNA for the CDR3: TGTGCTAGTGGTCAAACCGGGGGCTTAGGCACCGGGGAGCTGTTTTTT.

In this sample, this clonotype turned up a few times. The chain is built from TRBV29-1 and TRBJ2-7; D tentatively fits TRBD1 or TRBD2 (5 bases each). The CDR3 is 13 amino acids. V was pared by 7 bases and J by 3 bases, with 16 bases between. Germline V CDR1 and CDR2: SQVTM, ANQGSEA. The CDR3 bases are TGCAGCGCCGGAGGCTCCCAGGGCTACGAGCAGTACTTC. As protein: CSAGGSQGYEQYF.

This clonotype was recorded a few times. This chain joins TRBV7-8 and TRBJ2-3, with D possibly matching TRBD1 (7 bases). Deletions cut 5 bases from V and 3 bases from J, with 18 bases between. CDR3 length equals 16 residues. The germline CDR1 and CDR2 sequences are SGHVS and FQNEAQ. The CDR3 sequence: CASSHDREGTTDTQYF. The CDR3 region has the DNA TGTGCCAGCAGCCATGACAGGGAAGGGACTACAGATACGCAGTATTTT.

This clonotype was counted only a few times. The chain employs TRBV9 and TRBJ2-1; 11 bases line up with TRBD2. CDR1 SGDLS and CDR2 YYNGEE come from the germline V gene. CDR3 size: 15 residues. The ends lost 3 bases at V and 4 bases at J; junction bases unmatched: 3. CDR3 in DNA: TGTGCCAGCAGCGCTAGCGGGAGGATTTACAATGAGCAGTTCTTC. Amino acids: CASSASGRIYNEQFF.

At least ten counts were recorded for this clonotype. The chain recombines TRBV7-2 with TRBJ2-2; possible D gene TRBD2, 6 bases. Trimming took 3 bases from V and 7 from J, leaving 21 bases between them. Germline loops: CDR1 SGHTA, CDR2 FQGNSA. This CDR3 is 17 amino acids long. For the CDR3, the DNA is TGTGCCAGCAGCTTTCGGGAGCGCCCCCTCTCAGTCGGGGAGCTGTTTTTT. This sequence encodes CASSFRERPLSVGELFF.

This clonotype was detected ten times or more. The chain joins TRBV7-8 to TRBJ2-7; the D gene is possibly TRBD1 (6 bases). Per the germline V gene, CDR1 is SGHVS and CDR2 is FQNEAQ. With 2 bases removed from V and 4 bases from J, the gap between germline ends came to 15 bases. The CDR3 contains 15 residues. The CDR3 spells CASSLLAGVEYEQYF. CDR3 DNA: TGTGCCAGCAGCTTATTGGCAGGGGTCGAGTACGAGCAGTACTTC.

This clonotype was observed at least ten times. The gene calls are TRBV28 and TRBJ2-7; D gene ambiguous. The CDR3 is 14 residues long. CDR1 and CDR2 (germline): MDHEN, SYDVKM. Trimming removed 3 bases from V and 2 bases from J, with 11 bases in between. The CDR3, as DNA: TGTGCCAGCAGTTTCGAGCAGAAGCCCTACGAGCAGTACTTC. Its translation is CASSFEQKPYEQYF.

CDR3 region: CASSTTHYTDTQYF. CDR3 nucleotide sequence: TGTGCCAGCAGTACGACCCACTACACAGATACGCAGTATTTT. The chain is built from TRBV28 and TRBJ2-3; D gene uncertain. CDR3 length equals 14 residues. Trimming pared 5 bases from V and 2 bases from J, leaving 11 bases between. Germline V lookup: CDR1 MDHEN, CDR2 SYDVKM.

This clonotype was seen many times. V and J are TRBV19 and TRBJ1-5; TRBD1 matches at 11 bases. Germline V gene sequence: CDR1 LNHDA, CDR2 SQIVND (reference sequence). With 1 base clipped from V and 4 bases from J, the junction kept 9 bases outside the gene matches. The CDR3 consists of 18 residues. The CDR3 spells CASSIGPGTGGTNQPQHF. The DNA for the CDR3 is TGTGCCAGTAGTATAGGCCCCGGGACAGGGGGAACGAATCAGCCCCAGCATTTT.

This clonotype was recorded many times. The V and J genes are TRBV3-1 and TRBJ2-1, with D tentatively TRBD2 (6 bases). Germline V gene data show CDR1 as LGHDT and CDR2 as YNNKEL (reference sequence). CDR3 length equals 13 residues. V dropped 4 bases and J dropped 13 bases, with 17 bases sitting between them. This chain's CDR3 is CASSLQQGGAQFF. The DNA of the CDR3 is TGTGCCAGCAGCCTCCAGCAGGGCGGGGCCCAGTTCTTC.

This clonotype turned up a few times. V usage is TRBV20-1 and J usage is TRBJ1-1, with 9 bases lining up with TRBD1. There are 13 residues in the CDR3. V gave up 5 bases and J gave up 3 bases; unmatched junction bases: 4. The germline V gene has CDR1 DFQATT and CDR2 SNEGSKA (reference sequence). DNA for the CDR3: TGCAGTGCTTGGGACAGGGAGGACACTGAAGCTTTCTTT. Translating gives CSAWDREDTEAFF.

This clonotype was seen repeatedly, ten times or more. The chain couples TRBV29-1 to TRBJ2-1; 8 positions match TRBD1. The CDR3 sequence is 13 residues long. V lost 7 bases to trimming and J lost 4 bases; unmatched junction nucleotides: 6. Germline CDR1 and CDR2: SQVTM and ANQGSEA. CDR3 sequence: CSGTGLGYNEQFF. The CDR3, as DNA: TGCAGCGGGACAGGGTTGGGTTACAATGAGCAGTTCTTC.

This clonotype was seen many times. This rearrangement joins TRBV2 to TRBJ1-5, with D maybe TRBD1 (5 bases). This CDR3 is built from 14 residues. Germline lookup yields CDR1 SNHLY and CDR2 FYNNEI. V gave up 6 bases and J gave up 7 bases, with 16 bases separating them. The CDR3 coding sequence is TGTGCCAGCAGCGCCGGTAGGGGTGGGCAGCCCCAGCATTTT. Translated: CASSAGRGGQPQHF.

This clonotype has ten or more counts. V and J are TRBV29-1 and TRBJ2-1; TRBD2 agrees at 9 bases. The CDR3 has 13 amino acids. Germline V gene sequence: CDR1 SQVTM, CDR2 ANQGSEA. V shed 6 bases and J 4 bases; nucleotides not matched to a gene: 4. This CDR3 reads CSVLTSGYNEQFF. CDR3 nucleotide sequence: TGCAGCGTCCTGACTAGCGGATACAATGAGCAGTTCTTC.

This clonotype has at least ten counts. The gene calls are TRBV12-3 or TRBV12-4 and TRBJ2-7, with D perhaps TRBD2 (5 bases). Trimming removed 7 bases at V and 0 bases at J, with 16 bases between. The CDR3 totals 15 residues. The CDR3 coding sequence is TGTGCCAGCACTCCCTCGATGAGGGCCTCCTACGAGCAGTACTTC. Amino acids: CASTPSMRASYEQYF.

The sample holds many counts of this clonotype. The chain employs TRBV6-1 and TRBJ2-7; D is unresolved. The germline V gene has CDR1 MNHNS and CDR2 SASEGT. Trimming took 2 bases from V and 3 from J, leaving 8 bases between them. The CDR3 has 13 amino acids. As DNA, the CDR3 is TGTGCCAGCAGTGAAAGCCACCGCTACGAGCAGTACTTC. Translating it yields CASSESHRYEQYF.

V and J are TRBV18 and TRBJ1-3; no firm D call. The CDR3 has 16 residues. CDR1 KGHSH and CDR2 LQKENI come from the germline V gene. V lost 2 bases and J 0 bases, leaving 11 bases between the germline ends. CDR3 loop: CASSPSRVLSGNTIYF. In DNA form, the CDR3 reads TGTGCCAGCTCACCATCTCGGGTCCTCTCTGGAAACACCATATATTTT. Full variable domain (outside the CDR3, taken from reference TRBV18 and TRBJ1-3): NAGVMQNPRHLVRRRGQEARLRCSPMKGHSHVYWYRQLPEEGLKFMVYLQKENIIDESGMPKERFSAEFPKEGPSILRIQQVVRGDSAAYFCASSPSRVLSGNTIYFGEGSWLTVV.

The chain carries TRBV9 and TRBJ2-7, with 12 bases aligning to TRBD2. The CDR3 is 16 amino acids. J was trimmed by 5 bases and V by 1 base; bases with no gene match: 7. The germline V gene has CDR1 SGDLS and CDR2 YYNGEE. The CDR3 is CASSVFSTSGSHEQYF. The DNA for the CDR3 is TGTGCCAGCAGCGTATTTTCGACTAGCGGGAGCCACGAGCAGTACTTC. The full variable domain, with the rest looked up from reference TRBV9 and TRBJ2-7, is DSGVTQTPKHLITATGQRVTLRCSPRSGDLSVYWYQQSLDQGLQFLIQYYNGEERAKGNILERFSAQQFPDLHSELNLSSLELGDSALYFCASSVFSTSGSHEQYFGPGTRLTVT.

There are many counts of this clonotype. The chain uses TRBV27 and TRBJ2-1; D call uncertain. CDR1 is MNHEY, CDR2 SMNVEV, per germline (reference sequence). V was trimmed by 6 bases and J by 7 bases, leaving 13 bases between them. CDR3 length: 13 residues. DNA of the CDR3: TGTGCCAGCAGCGTGGACGAAGGAAATGAGCAGTTCTTC. Protein sequence: CASSVDEGNEQFF.

This clonotype came up many times. The V call is TRBV12-3 or TRBV12-4, the J call TRBJ2-6; D perhaps matches TRBD1 (5 bases). The CDR3 is 15 residues long. V lost 3 bases to trimming and J lost 1 base, with 7 bases between them. The CDR3 DNA follows: TGTGCCAGCAGTTTGGGGCTGTCTGGGGCCAACGTCCTGACTTTC. It translates to CASSLGLSGANVLTF.

This clonotype was recorded many times. This chain connects TRBV11-2 to TRBJ2-7; D is possibly TRBD2 (6 bases). The length of the CDR3 is 13 residues. Per germline, CDR1 SGHAT and CDR2 FQNNGV. Trimming removed 3 bases from V and 9 bases from J, with 15 bases in between. CDR3 in amino acids: CASSLGGEGRQYF. The CDR3 DNA is TGTGCCAGCAGCTTGGGAGGTGAGGGAAGGCAGTACTTC.

A word on this clonotype: A much larger clone differs by one base, so this may be a read error. The chain recombines TRBV12-3 or TRBV12-4 with TRBJ1-2; no firm D call. This CDR3 is built from 13 residues. CDR3 loop: CAGSQDVIRSYTF. DNA of the CDR3: TGTGCCGGCAGTCAGGACGTGATTAGGAGCTACACCTTC.